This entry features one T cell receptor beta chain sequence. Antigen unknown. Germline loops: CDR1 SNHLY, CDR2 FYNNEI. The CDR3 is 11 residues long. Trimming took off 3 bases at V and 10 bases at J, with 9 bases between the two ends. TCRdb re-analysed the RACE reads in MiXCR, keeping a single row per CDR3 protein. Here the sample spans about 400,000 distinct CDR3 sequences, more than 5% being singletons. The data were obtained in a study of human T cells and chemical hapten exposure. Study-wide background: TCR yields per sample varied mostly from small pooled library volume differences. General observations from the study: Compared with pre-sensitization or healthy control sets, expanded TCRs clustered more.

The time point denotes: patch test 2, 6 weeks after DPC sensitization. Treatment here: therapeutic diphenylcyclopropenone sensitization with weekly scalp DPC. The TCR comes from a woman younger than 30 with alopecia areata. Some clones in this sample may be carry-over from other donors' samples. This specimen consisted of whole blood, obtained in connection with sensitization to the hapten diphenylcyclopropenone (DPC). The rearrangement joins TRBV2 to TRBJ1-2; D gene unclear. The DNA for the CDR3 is TGTGCCAGCAGTGACCCGGAGAACTACACCTTC. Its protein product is CASSDPENYTF.